This entry is about one T cell receptor beta chain. Its antigen is not known. The data belong to a study of beta chain features in type 1 diabetes. Study-wide results and caveats: Shortening of TCRB CDR3s, moderate but significant, appeared in all four CD4+ subsets of Type 1 diabetes patients.

Sequenced material consisted of expressed TCRB transcripts (all of the isolated RNA was reverse transcribed). TCRdb keeps only in-frame clones here, not all; method: immunoSEQ multiplex PCR. The profile shows 150,000 to 200,000 clones, 6.5% to 9.5% of them singletons. The CDR3 totals 17 residues. V dropped 6 bases and J dropped 2; count of bases not matched to a gene: 12. The germline CDR1 and CDR2 sequences are SGHTA and FQGNSA. This chain links TRBV7-2 with TRBJ2-3; 9 bases are shared with TRBD2. The sequence came from a woman between 40 and 50 years old with type 1 diabetes. Sequences were obtained from central memory CD4+ T cells from blood. CDR3 in amino acids: CASRPGPSGTFTDTQYF. The CDR3 bases are TGTGCCAGCAGACCTGGGCCTAGCGGGACCTTCACAGATACGCAGTATTTT.